The clone carrying this TCR beta chain occurred many times. The antigen is undetermined. Exclusion of patients followed from uncontrolled infection, other autoimmune disease, pregnancy or lactation. The sample originates from a study of T cells in Graves' hyperthyroidism and ophthalmopathy. Study-level findings and limits: Using 13 V-J features, a model discriminated ophthalmopathy from stable hyperthyroidism.

Amplification of TCR beta CDR3 regions was performed using RNA transcripts as template. The HTBI primer set drove a first-round RT-PCR of the TCR CDR3. Using its own MiXCR run on the multiplex PCR reads, TCRdb lists one record per CDR3 protein. The sample carries over 200,000 distinct CDR3 sequences, approximately 17% recorded once. The TCR comes from a man between 45 and 60 years old with Graves' hyperthyroidism. The sample taken for sequencing was blood.

The CDR3 spells CASSQVGQGLYEQYF. The CDR3 nucleotides are TGTGCCAGCAGCCAGGTAGGACAGGGGTTGTACGAGCAGTACTTC. The chain couples TRBV6-2 or TRBV6-3 to TRBJ2-7, with 9 bases that match TRBD1. V dropped 6 bases and J dropped 4; count of bases not matched to a gene: 10. The CDR3 consists of 15 residues. Germline V gene sequence: CDR1 MNHEY, CDR2 SVGEGT.